These T cell receptor beta chains were read from a single sample in a study of breast tumors, draining lymph nodes, adjacent tissues. TCRdb recomputed calls from the multiplex PCR reads with MiXCR, one row per CDR3 protein. The sample lists around 140,000 distinct CDR3 sequences, 32% occurring once. Sequencing input: axillary lymph node tissue. The receptor source for this set is a female donor with breast cancer. Some clones in this sample may be carry-over from other donors' samples. The conserved cysteine and the conserved F or W are not part of the CDR3 here.

>TRBV7-2|12
ASSLGGGRETQY
>TRBV7-6|12
ASSFRQGTDTQY
>TRBV6-2/TRBV6-3|13
ASSTDPYRATEAF
>TRBV20-1|12
SADPGLANNEQF
>TRBV2|12
ASRKTGIQETQY
>TRBV20-1|12
SARDKTAAGGYT
>TRBV6-2/TRBV6-3|12
ASSRQSLGYGYT
>TRBV6-1|13
ASSEQAGAVSPLH
>TRBV20-1|12
SARGQGRYTEAF
>TRBV10-3|12
AISEQGNNYGYT
>TRBV5-1|11
AGRAGHREKLL
>TRBV28|12
ASSLPRSNYGYT
>TRBV28|13
ASSTGTGGRDEQY
>TRBV12-3/TRBV12-4|11
ASKRRGVVRAF
>TRBV7-6|11
ASSQGAGETQY
>TRBV5-5|13
ASSSLAGGPLEQF
>TRBV19|12
ASSWTGGNQPQH
>TRBV20-1|12
SASPPARRGKGF
>TRBV19|11
ASSNLGRSFYT
>TRBV5-4|14
ASSLVGAGATDTQY
>TRBV2|12
ASAEGGRRQPQH
>TRBV3-1|13
ASSQGRAAGNTIY
>TRBV7-9|9
ASTDSYEQY
>TRBV9|13
ASSDQAVVAGELF
>TRBV27|11
ASRAGAGYEQY
>TRBV7-9|11
ASSSRTVETQY
>TRBV14|15
ASSSQAGREGWETQY
>TRBV12-3/TRBV12-4|14
ASRAGWMGSGNTIY
>TRBV20-1|12
SARDSGVRSEQF
>TRBV12-3/TRBV12-4|16
ASSPTLGAGQPSYEQY
>TRBV9|11
ASGVRAATEAF
>TRBV5-1|16
ASSLVGGGMGGHQPQH
>TRBV5-1|13
ASSGQQGSGNTVY
>TRBV18|12
ASSPLGDTDTRY
>TRBV5-1|12
ASSSGQSNQPQH
>TRBV5-1|15
ASSLGHRDRGRGGYT
>TRBV4-3|16
ASSQVMFRDRVDVELF
>TRBV5-4|13
ATQTVPSYNEKLF
>TRBV19|13
ASSNPGGAYNEQF
>TRBV6-2/TRBV6-3|13
ASSTTGTEYNEQF
>TRBV7-9|13
AGSQEGTGGYGYP
>TRBV28|13
ASSPPSAHTDTQY
>TRBV19|13
ASSVQGAGTGELF
>TRBV10-1|13
ASTGGLSSYNEQF
>TRBV18|13
ASSPPGNLPYEQY
>TRBV5-1|11
ASRLTGDEKLF
>TRBV19|15
AGSSYGTGAWAYGYT
>TRBV5-6|12
ASRLTAQAYEQY
>TRBV7-2|13
ASSPRGGLGETQY
>TRBV6-1|12
ASRPGQGIQTQY
>TRBV7-2|15
ASSLVVEGSVGNPIY
>TRBV12-3/TRBV12-4|16
ASSLKGTSGGSTDTQY
>TRBV12-5|15
ASGSPPSGGKQETQY
>TRBV2|14
ASSEWGGSDTDTQY